This T cell receptor beta chain was identified in a study of identical twins. Via MiXCR, TCRdb re-called the 5' RACE reads, giving one row per CDR3 protein. Among under 900,000 distinct CDR3 sequences listed, roughly 20% were seen once. Only a few counts were recorded for this clonotype. No conserved phenylalanine or tryptophan ends this CDR3, so it is likely a read error. The same sample was also studied in work on T cells expressing NK-cell markers.

The TCR originated in a woman in her late teens or twenties in good health. Material for sequencing was PBMCs.

The CDR3 DNA reads as TGTGCCAGCAGCTTAGCGGGAGGCACCGGGGAGCTGTTTCTT. This codes for CASSLAGGTGELFL. The chain couples TRBV5-6 to TRBJ2-2; 9 bases are a match to TRBD2. V was pared by 2 bases and J by 4 bases, with 0 bases of the junction left unmatched. CDR1 and CDR2 from the germline V gene are SGHDT and YYEEEE. This CDR3 comprises 14 residues.